Included here is one T cell receptor (beta chain) sequence, with context. Its matching antigen is unknown. The data were taken from a study of T-cell memory formation after mild COVID-19. Findings and limits, study-wide: Contracting CD4+ clones lay largely in CM and EM, with CD8+ ones residing in EMRA. Day 15 to 85 contractors were CD4/CD8 balanced; later expanders leaned CD4+.

One entry per CDR3 protein results from TCRdb running MiXCR on the 5' RACE reads. The sample contains roughly 190,000 distinct CDR3 sequences, approximately 20% of which appear only once. The receptor was isolated from an adult woman who had mild COVID-19 (a few samples of this study predate the infection). Cell type and time point are not known. The sample consisted of PBMCs or a T cell subset sorted from them (not recorded which).

This CDR3 is CSARDPRDRVNEQYF. In DNA form, the CDR3 reads TGCAGTGCTAGAGATCCTAGGGACAGGGTTAACGAGCAGTACTTC. This rearrangement joins TRBV20-1 to TRBJ2-7; 9 nucleotides align to TRBD1. Germline CDR1 is DFQATT and CDR2 is SNEGSKA (reference sequence). V was pared by 0 bases and J by 5 bases, with 8 bases of the junction left unmatched. This CDR3 is 15 amino acids long.